Below, 25 T cell receptor beta chains from the same sample are listed, as sequenced in a study of technical replicates of blood from a few donors. Method: immunoSEQ multiplex PCR; TCRdb's copy keeps in-frame clones and lacks some. The repertoire holds 72,000 or so clones, with about 90% as singletons. The sequencing sample was made of T cells isolated from PBMCs. The origin of the receptors is a human donor in good health.

This clone was observed a single time. The chain combines TRBV6-5 with TRBJ2-2; no reliable D call. Germline assignment: CDR1 MNHEY and CDR2 SVGAGI. V gave up 7 bases and J gave up 5 bases, with 11 bases separating them. CDR3 size: 13 residues. CDR3 sequence reads: CASILSETGELFF. CDR3 nucleotides: TGTGCCAGCATCCTTAGTGAAACCGGGGAGCTGTTTTTT.

In its sample, this clone was seen once. This chain joins TRBV7-9 and TRBJ1-5; 12 positions agree with TRBD1. CDR3 length equals 14 residues. CDR1 and CDR2 (germline): SEHNR, FQNEAQ (reference sequence). J lost 7 bases, V lost 3 bases, and 1 base had no gene match. Here the CDR3 DNA reads TGTGCCAGCAGCTTCGGGACAGGGGGCCAGCCCCAGCATTTT. It codes for CASSFGTGGQPQHF.

This chain joins TRBV6-5 and TRBJ2-7, with 7 bases identical to TRBD1. The germline CDR1 and CDR2 sequences are MNHEY and SVGAGI. The CDR3 is made up of 13 amino acids. The ends lost 5 bases at V and 2 bases at J; junction bases unmatched: 3. CDR3: CASSNRGTYEQYF. As DNA, the CDR3 is TGTGCCAGCAGTAACAGGGGTACCTACGAGCAGTACTTC.

V is TRBV5-1 and J is TRBJ1-1; TRBD1 matches at 8 bases. Unmatched junction bases numbered 14, after V lost 6 bases and J lost 4 bases. CDR3 length equals 16 residues. CDR1 is SGHRS, CDR2 YFSETQ, per germline. The CDR3: CASMRGEATGGTEAFF. The CDR3 DNA reads TGCGCCAGCATGAGGGGGGAAGCCACAGGGGGCACTGAAGCTTTCTTT.

The J gene is TRBJ1-2, the V gene TRBV9; D ambiguous. There are 14 residues in the CDR3. Germline CDR1 reads SGDLS; CDR2 reads YYNGEE. V dropped 0 bases and J dropped 8 bases, with 14 bases sitting between them. The CDR3 DNA follows: TGTGCCAGCAGCGTAGTAAGCGGCGGAGGGGGCTACACCTTC. Protein: CASSVVSGGGGYTF.

The V and J genes are TRBV19 and TRBJ2-7; 7 bases align to TRBD1. The germline gives CDR1 LNHDA, CDR2 SQIVND (reference sequence). V lost 7 bases and J lost 3; bases outside the gene matches: 12. This CDR3 has 15 amino acids. The CDR3 loop reads CASTEGTASSYEQYF. The CDR3 nucleotides read TGTGCCAGTACTGAAGGGACAGCTTCCAGCTACGAGCAGTACTTC. Full variable domain (missing parts from reference TRBV19 and TRBJ2-7): DGGITQSPKYLFRKEGQNVTLSCEQNLNHDAMYWYRQDPGQGLRLIYYSQIVNDFQKGDIAEGYSVSREKKESFPLTVTSAQKNPTAFYLCASTEGTASSYEQYFGPGTRLTVT.

The rearrangement uses TRBV7-9 and TRBJ2-3, with D possibly being TRBD1 (5 bases). V was shortened by 5 bases and J by 4 bases, with 19 bases between the two germline ends. There are 16 residues in the CDR3. Germline CDR1 reads SEHNR; CDR2 reads FQNEAQ (reference sequence). The CDR3 DNA is TGTGCCAGCAGCCTCCGACAGACTCGAGGAGCAGATACGCAGTATTTT. It encodes CASSLRQTRGADTQYF.

This sequence joins TRBV6-1 and TRBJ2-7; D gene ambiguous. This CDR3 contains 13 residues. Germline CDR1 and CDR2: MNHNS and SASEGT. V was pared by 4 bases and J by 1 base, with 8 bases between. The DNA for the CDR3 is TGTGCCAGCAGTGTCTTTGTTTCCTACGAGCAGTACTTC. The encoded protein is CASSVFVSYEQYF.

V and J are TRBV19 and TRBJ1-1; D possibly corresponds to TRBD1 (6 bases). V gave up 6 bases and J gave up 0 bases, with 17 bases separating them. The CDR3 runs to 16 residues. Germline V CDR1 and CDR2: LNHDA, SQIVND (reference sequence). The CDR3 protein is CASRLDSTGLNTEAFF. CDR3 sequence (DNA): TGTGCCAGTAGGTTAGATTCCACAGGGTTGAACACTGAAGCTTTCTTT.

This sequence joins TRBV4-3 and TRBJ2-2; 7 bases align to TRBD2. The CDR3 is 17 amino acids. Germline CDR1 and CDR2: LGHNA and YSLEER. The V and J ends lost 0 bases and 2 bases, in that order; junction bases with no gene match: 6. CDR3 sequence (DNA): TGCGCCAGCAGCCAAGATCTCCGGGACTATAACACCGGGGAGCTGTTTTTT. It is translated as CASSQDLRDYNTGELFF.

Here the CDR3 reads CAWSTYRTSGRASDTQYF. CDR3 DNA: TGTGCCTGGAGTACCTACCGTACTAGCGGGAGGGCCTCAGATACGCAGTATTTT. The chain is built from TRBV30 and TRBJ2-3; 13 nucleotides line up with TRBD2. Germline loops: CDR1 GTSNPN, CDR2 SVGIG (reference sequence). V lost 2 bases, J lost 4 bases, and 12 bases stayed unmatched. The CDR3 length is 18 residues. Full variable domain (rest looked up from reference TRBV30 and TRBJ2-3): SQTIHQWPATLVQPVGSPLSLECTVEGTSNPNLYWYRQAAGRGLQLLFYSVGIGQISSEVPQNLSASRPQDRQFILSSKKLLLSDSGFYLCAWSTYRTSGRASDTQYFGPGTRLTVL.

The chain links TRBV6-1 to TRBJ1-1, with TRBD1 as a possible D gene (5 bases). The CDR3 sequence is 14 residues long. Trimming pared 7 bases from V and 0 bases from J, leaving 12 bases between. The V gene's germline CDR1 is MNHNS and CDR2 SASEGT. CDR3 sequence: CASTRTSLNTEAFF. The CDR3 coding sequence is TGTGCCAGCACTAGGACATCCTTGAACACTGAAGCTTTCTTT.

The genes are TRBV27 and TRBJ2-7, with TRBD1 as a possible D gene (6 bases). The CDR3 sequence is 14 residues long. Germline CDR1 reads MNHEY; CDR2 reads SMNVEV (reference sequence). Deletions cut 5 bases from V and 7 bases from J, with 18 bases between. The CDR3 region is CASSPTLQGREQYF. CDR3 in DNA: TGTGCCAGCAGTCCTACCCTACAGGGTCGAGAGCAGTACTTC.

The table lists this clone with a count of one. This chain connects TRBV11-2 to TRBJ2-7; D is perhaps TRBD1 (6 bases). V lost 2 bases to trimming and J lost 6 bases, with 23 bases between them. Germline assignment: CDR1 SGHAT and CDR2 FQNNGV. This CDR3 spans 17 amino acids. Written as DNA, the CDR3 is TGTGCCAGCAGCTTAATCGCGGCGAGGGGGAGAATTGGCGAGCAGTACTTC. Encoded protein: CASSLIAARGRIGEQYF.

The gene calls are TRBV6-6 and TRBJ1-2; no firm D call. Trimming took 7 bases from V and 3 from J, leaving 6 bases between them. This CDR3 comprises 11 residues. Germline V gene data show CDR1 as MNHNY and CDR2 as SVGAGI (reference sequence). The CDR3 coding sequence is TGTGCCAGCAAAGGAGACTATGGCTACACCTTC. Amino acid sequence: CASKGDYGYTF.

The V and J genes are TRBV10-3 and TRBJ2-1, with 7 bases that match TRBD1. V dropped 2 bases and J dropped 11; count of bases not matched to a gene: 9. Germline V gene sequence: CDR1 ENHRY, CDR2 SYGVKD. This CDR3 comprises 14 residues. The CDR3 DNA follows: TGTGCCATCAGTGAGCTGGACAGGAACGGGAAGCAGTTCTTC. Translating it yields CAISELDRNGKQFF.

The genes are TRBV29-1 and TRBJ2-7, with D uncertain. The germline gives CDR1 SQVTM, CDR2 ANQGSEA. V was trimmed by 4 bases and J by 3 bases, leaving 10 bases between them. The CDR3 has 12 amino acids. The CDR3: CSVGYSIYEQYF. Here the CDR3 DNA reads TGCAGCGTTGGGTATAGCATCTACGAGCAGTACTTC.

The CDR3 protein is CASGSGVWETQYF. CDR3 DNA: TGTGCCAGTGGCTCAGGGGTATGGGAGACCCAGTACTTC. This chain uses TRBV19 with TRBJ2-5, with D possibly being TRBD1 (6 bases). From germline, CDR1 is LNHDA and CDR2 SQIVND (reference sequence). The CDR3 length is 13 residues. Trimming cost V 8 bases and J 5 bases, with 15 bases left between them.

The chain employs TRBV2 and TRBJ1-2, with D unclear. Trimming stripped 2 bases from V and 5 bases from J, with 15 bases between. This CDR3 region has 15 residues. In germline, CDR1 is SNHLY, CDR2 FYNNEI. CDR3 residues: CASSEYRLPLYGYTF. The CDR3 nucleotides are TGTGCCAGCAGTGAATACAGATTACCTTTATATGGCTACACCTTC. The full variable domain, with the rest looked up from reference TRBV2 and TRBJ1-2, is EPEVTQTPSHQVTQMGQEVILRCVPISNHLYFYWYRQILGQKVEFLVSFYNNEISEKSEIFDDQFSVERPDGSNFTLKIRSTKLEDSAMYFCASSEYRLPLYGYTFGSGTRLTVV.

The chain has TRBV7-6 and TRBJ2-1, with 8 bases lining up with TRBD1. The CDR3 contains 14 residues. The germline V gene has CDR1 SGHVS and CDR2 FNYEAQ. The J segment lost 8 bases and the V segment lost 2 bases, leaving 5 bases of the junction unmatched. CDR3: CASSLRQGSDEQFF. DNA for the CDR3: TGTGCCAGCAGCTTACGACAGGGGAGCGATGAGCAGTTCTTC.

V is TRBV19 and J is TRBJ1-1; D unresolved. Trimming took 2 bases from V and 2 from J, leaving 12 bases between them. This CDR3 has 15 residues. CDR1 LNHDA and CDR2 SQIVND come from the germline V gene (reference sequence). The CDR3 bases are TGTGCCAGTAGTATAATCGGAGGAGGTAACACTGAAGCTTTCTTT. It translates to CASSIIGGGNTEAFF.

The J gene is TRBJ2-1, the V gene TRBV10-3; D is perhaps TRBD2 (6 bases). Germline assignment: CDR1 ENHRY and CDR2 SYGVKD. V dropped 2 bases and J dropped 1 base, with 9 bases sitting between them. The CDR3 consists of 15 residues. The CDR3, as DNA: TGTGCCATCAGTGAGGTGGGAGGATCCTACAATGAGCAGTTCTTC. The encoded protein is CAISEVGGSYNEQFF.

The genes are TRBV9 and TRBJ2-1, with TRBD2 matching 11 bases. Germline loops: CDR1 SGDLS, CDR2 YYNGEE. V lost 3 bases, J lost 16 bases, and 15 bases stayed unmatched. This CDR3 comprises 15 residues. The CDR3 DNA is TGTGCCAGCAGCGATCGCAATATACCGGGACTAGCGGAATTCTTC. Protein sequence: CASSDRNIPGLAEFF.

CDR3 sequence: CASSPLTGLSYEQYF. Here the CDR3 DNA reads TGTGCCAGCAGTCCACTAACCGGACTATCCTACGAGCAGTACTTC. V usage is TRBV6-1 and J usage is TRBJ2-7; weak D call: TRBD2 (6 bases). This CDR3 is 15 amino acids long. The V and J ends lost 5 bases and 1 base respectively, with 15 bases between them. CDR1 MNHNS and CDR2 SASEGT come from the germline V gene.

The genes are TRBV7-7 and TRBJ2-1; 7 positions agree with TRBD2. J lost 6 bases, V lost 5 bases, and 4 bases had no gene match. Germline V gene data show CDR1 as SSHAT and CDR2 as FNYEAQ (reference sequence). This CDR3 region has 13 residues. Written as DNA, the CDR3 is TGTGCCAGCAGCCCGGGGGGAGTCAATGAGCAGTTCTTC. This sequence encodes CASSPGGVNEQFF.